This is a list of T cell receptor beta chains from one sample in a study of Graves' ophthalmopathy and Graves' hyperthyroidism. TCRdb reprocessed the multiplex PCR reads with MiXCR, giving one entry per CDR3 protein. The sample holds around 1,200,000 distinct CDR3 sequences, less than 45% seen once. Sequencing was done on a sample of peripheral blood or thyroid tissue (not recorded which). The origin of the receptors is an adult man with Graves' hyperthyroidism. Each CDR3 is given with its conserved first and last residue. The order of the fields is clone size, J gene, V gene, D gene, CDR3 protein, CDR3 DNA. The D gene is left open where the match is weak. Clone sizes are given selectively: once, few, many, or a class where the clone is expanded.

-	TRBJ1-1	TRBV20-1	-	CSAGSHGEAFF	TGCAGTGCCGGCAGCCATGGTGAAGCTTTCTTT
many	TRBJ1-5	TRBV19	-	CASSIQSPPGNQPQHF	TGTGCCAGTAGTATACAGTCCCCGCCAGGCAATCAGCCCCAGCATTTT
many	TRBJ1-4	TRBV5-1	TRBD1	CASSLASTGGPTNEKLFF	TGCGCCAGCAGCTTGGCCTCAACAGGGGGGCCAACTAATGAAAAACTGTTTTTT
-	TRBJ2-6	TRBV20-1	TRBD1	CSARKTGNTGELGGANVLTF	TGCAGTGCTAGAAAGACAGGGAACACCGGGGAGCTGGGTGGGGCCAACGTCCTGACTTTC
-	TRBJ2-5	TRBV12-3/TRBV12-4	-	CASSSEGAETQYF	TGTGCCAGCAGTTCGGAGGGGGCGGAGACCCAGTACTTC
-	TRBJ2-5	TRBV10-3	TRBD2	CAISPTHRTSGGETQYF	TGTGCCATCAGTCCCACCCACCGGACTAGCGGGGGAGAGACCCAGTACTTC
many	TRBJ2-5	TRBV29-1	-	CSAGGRIQETQYF	TGCAGCGCCGGGGGACGGATTCAAGAGACCCAGTACTTC
-	TRBJ1-2	TRBV25-1	TRBD1	CASSGQGEGGYTF	TGTGCCAGCTCTGGACAGGGAGAGGGAGGCTACACCTTC
many	TRBJ2-7	TRBV20-1	-	CSARGSEGYEQYF	TGCAGTGCTAGAGGCAGCGAGGGCTACGAGCAGTACTTC
few	TRBJ1-5	TRBV20-1	-	CSASSTQNRYSNQPQHF	TGCAGTGCTAGCTCGACCCAGAATCGCTATAGCAATCAGCCCCAGCATTTT
-	TRBJ2-2	TRBV19	-	CASRARGRTNTGELFF	TGTGCCAGTAGAGCCCGGGGACGGACGAACACCGGGGAGCTGTTTTTT
-	TRBJ2-2	TRBV10-1	TRBD2	CASRPQPGGPGADTGELFF	TGTGCCAGCAGGCCCCAACCGGGAGGGCCGGGGGCGGACACCGGGGAGCTGTTTTTT
-	TRBJ1-1	TRBV7-3	-	CASRTGARDTEAFF	TGTGCCAGCAGAACAGGCGCCCGTGACACTGAAGCTTTCTTT
-	TRBJ1-4	TRBV28	TRBD1	CASSSNRDRDEKLFF	TGTGCCAGCAGTTCCAACCGGGACAGAGATGAAAAACTGTTTTTT
few	TRBJ2-3	TRBV7-9	-	CASSFNRVTDTQYF	TGTGCCAGCAGCTTCAACCGGGTCACAGATACGCAGTATTTT
-	TRBJ1-4	TRBV20-1	-	CSASRTGSREKLFF	TGCAGTGCCAGCAGAACAGGGTCCCGGGAAAAACTGTTTTTT
-	TRBJ2-7	TRBV7-2	-	CASSSRGDFQYEQYF	TGTGCCAGCAGCTCAAGAGGGGACTTCCAGTACGAGCAGTACTTC
-	TRBJ2-7	TRBV7-6	TRBD1	CASSFGTGETYEQYF	TGTGCCAGCAGCTTTGGGACAGGGGAAACCTACGAGCAGTACTTC
many	TRBJ1-2	TRBV4-3	-	CASSQGGNYGYTF	TGTGCCAGCAGCCAAGGCGGGAACTATGGCTACACCTTC
few	TRBJ2-5	TRBV28	TRBD1	CASSSSRDRGRETQYF	TGTGCCAGCAGTTCAAGCCGGGACAGGGGGCGAGAGACCCAGTACTTC
many	TRBJ2-2	TRBV7-2	TRBD2	CASSLVGTSRGELFF	TGTGCCAGCAGCTTAGTTGGGACTAGCCGGGGGGAGCTGTTTTTT
few	TRBJ1-2	TRBV6-5	TRBD1	CASIGTAANYGYTF	TGTGCCAGCATTGGGACAGCTGCTAACTATGGCTACACCTTC
many	TRBJ1-1	TRBV29-1	-	CSAKNTEAFF	TGCAGCGCAAAAAACACTGAAGCTTTCTTT
-	TRBJ2-2	TRBV10-3	-	CASSPDFRVTGELFF	TGTGCCAGCAGTCCGGACTTCAGGGTGACCGGGGAGCTGTTTTTT
few	TRBJ2-7	TRBV10-3	-	CATSEGVGEQYF	TGTGCCACCTCCGAGGGGGTTGGGGAGCAGTACTTC
many	TRBJ2-7	TRBV9	-	CASSVGRNHYEQYF	TGTGCCAGCAGCGTAGGTCGCAACCACTACGAGCAGTACTTC
many	TRBJ1-5	TRBV5-1	TRBD1	CASSPGQFANQPQHF	TGCGCCAGCAGCCCGGGACAGTTTGCTAATCAGCCCCAGCATTTT
many	TRBJ2-7	TRBV7-8	-	CASSPDPRPYEQYF	TGTGCCAGCAGCCCAGACCCGCGCCCCTACGAGCAGTACTTC
-	TRBJ1-1	TRBV30	-	CAWSGETEAFF	TGTGCCTGGAGTGGAGAAACTGAAGCTTTCTTT
many	TRBJ2-5	TRBV6-5	TRBD1	CASSYSGQGLETQYF	TGTGCCAGCAGTTACTCGGGACAGGGGCTGGAGACCCAGTACTTC
-	TRBJ2-7	TRBV20-1	-	CSVLDPQGDEQYF	TGCAGTGTGCTGGACCCACAGGGCGACGAGCAGTACTTC
-	TRBJ2-7	TRBV7-1	TRBD2	CASSSPASGASYEQYF	TGTGCCAGCAGCTCACCGGCTAGCGGGGCGTCCTACGAGCAGTACTTC
-	TRBJ2-7	TRBV20-1	-	CSAPRPQGTNYEQYF	TGCAGTGCGCCACGCCCACAGGGTACCAACTACGAGCAGTACTTC
-	TRBJ2-7	TRBV25-1	-	CASSETTVEQYF	TGTGCCAGCAGTGAGACGACAGTCGAGCAGTACTTC
few	TRBJ1-6	TRBV5-6	-	CASSLEGPNSYNSPLHF	TGTGCCAGCAGCTTGGAAGGACCGAACTCCTATAATTCACCCCTCCACTTT
-	TRBJ2-7	TRBV2	-	CASTPGPGHVYEQYF	TGTGCCAGCACACCGGGACCGGGTCACGTCTACGAGCAGTACTTC
-	TRBJ2-7	TRBV25-1	TRBD2	CASSEPGLAGRYDEQYF	TGTGCCAGCAGTGAACCCGGACTAGCGGGGCGCTACGACGAGCAGTACTTC
-	TRBJ1-5	TRBV29-1	-	CSSRRTDNQPQHF	TGCAGCTCGAGAAGGACAGATAATCAGCCCCAGCATTTT
-	TRBJ1-1	TRBV5-6	-	CASSLVATMNTEAFF	TGTGCCAGCAGCTTGGTCGCCACCATGAACACTGAAGCTTTCTTT
-	TRBJ1-1	TRBV2	TRBD1	CASNPRDREAFF	TGTGCCAGCAACCCCCGGGACAGAGAAGCTTTCTTT
many	TRBJ2-7	TRBV7-9	TRBD1	CASSYRGNYEQYF	TGTGCCAGCAGCTACAGGGGGAACTACGAGCAGTACTTC